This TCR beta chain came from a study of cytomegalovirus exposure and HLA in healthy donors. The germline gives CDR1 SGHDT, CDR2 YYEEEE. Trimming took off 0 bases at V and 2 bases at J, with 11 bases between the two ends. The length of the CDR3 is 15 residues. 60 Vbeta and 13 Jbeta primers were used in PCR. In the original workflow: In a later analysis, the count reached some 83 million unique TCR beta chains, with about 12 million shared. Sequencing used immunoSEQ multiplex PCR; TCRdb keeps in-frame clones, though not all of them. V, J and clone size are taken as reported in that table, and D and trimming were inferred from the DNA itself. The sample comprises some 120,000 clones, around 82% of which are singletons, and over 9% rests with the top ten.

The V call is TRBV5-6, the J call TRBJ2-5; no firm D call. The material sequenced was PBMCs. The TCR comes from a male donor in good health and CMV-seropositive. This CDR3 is CASSLVSLVQETQYF. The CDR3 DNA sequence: TGTGCCAGCAGCTTGGTATCTCTAGTGCAAGAGACCCAGTACTTC.